What follows are 27 T cell receptor beta chains derived from one specimen sequenced in a study of PD-1 blockade in mismatch repair-deficient tumors. Clones were sequenced by immunoSEQ multiplex PCR, and TCRdb holds only the in-frame ones, with some missing. The sample includes tens of thousands of clones, around 82% seen only once; the top ten take 2.5% to 4%. The starting material was peripheral blood, obtained 4 weeks after starting pembrolizumab. The receptors originated from an adult with mismatch repair-deficient cancer.

The chain carries TRBV7-8 and TRBJ1-1, with D unresolved. Germline V gene lookup returns CDR1 SGHVS and CDR2 FQNEAQ. CDR3 length: 13 amino acids. Trimming shortened V by 1 base and J by 1 base, and 4 bases separated the two germline ends. CDR3 in amino acids: CASSLEGNTEAFF. DNA of the CDR3: TGTGCCAGCAGCTTAGAGGGGAACACTGAAGCTTTCTTT.

This clone was picked up a small number of times. The chain uses TRBV10-3 and TRBJ2-7; either TRBD1 or TRBD2 may supply D (6 bases each). V was trimmed by 6 bases and J by 3 bases, leaving 12 bases between them. This CDR3 is built from 13 residues. CDR1 ENHRY and CDR2 SYGVKD come from the germline V gene. CDR3 sequence reads: CAIRGGQNYEQYF. The DNA for the CDR3 is TGTGCCATCAGAGGGGGGCAGAACTACGAGCAGTACTTC.

The genes are TRBV19 and TRBJ1-3, with 8 positions matching TRBD1. The CDR3 spans 14 residues. The trim removed 5 bases at V and 2 bases at J, leaving 2 bases unmatched. Per germline, CDR1 LNHDA and CDR2 SQIVND (reference sequence). The chain's CDR3 is CASSVTGAGNTIYF. DNA for the CDR3: TGTGCCAGTAGTGTGACAGGGGCTGGAAACACCATATATTTT.

This chain uses TRBV7-2 with TRBJ1-1; D gene unclear. Germline V gene sequence: CDR1 SGHTA, CDR2 FQGNSA. The CDR3 loop spans 15 amino acids. V lost 3 bases and J 1 base, leaving 12 bases between the germline ends. CDR3 amino acids: CASSFLDGWNTEAFF. The CDR3 nucleotides read TGTGCCAGCAGCTTCCTTGACGGATGGAACACTGAAGCTTTCTTT.

The chain carries TRBV9 and TRBJ2-3, with TRBD2 matching 10 bases. Germline V gene data show CDR1 as SGDLS and CDR2 as YYNGEE. CDR3 length equals 15 residues. V shed 0 bases and J 8 bases; nucleotides not matched to a gene: 6. The DNA of the CDR3 is TGTGCCAGCAGCGTAGGCCAGCGGGAGGGGGGTACGCAGTATTTT. Encoded protein: CASSVGQREGGTQYF.

This chain joins TRBV5-4 and TRBJ2-7; 8 positions agree with TRBD1. The V and J ends lost 0 bases and 3 bases, in that order; junction bases with no gene match: 2. The CDR3 totals 14 residues. The germline V gene encodes CDR1 SGHNT and CDR2 YYREEE (reference sequence). DNA for the CDR3: TGTGCCAGCAGCTTGGTGGGACAGGACTACGAGCAGTACTTC. Translation: CASSLVGQDYEQYF.

The chain combines TRBV12-5 with TRBJ1-5; 7 nucleotides match TRBD1. V lost 0 bases, J lost 1 base, and 9 bases stayed unmatched. Germline-derived CDR1 and CDR2 are LGHNT and FRNRAP. The CDR3 runs to 18 residues. The CDR3 coding sequence is TGTGCTAGTGGTTTGGTAAGATGGCAGGGGGGCAGCAATCAGCCCCAGCATTTT. This codes for CASGLVRWQGGSNQPQHF.

This sequence joins TRBV5-8 and TRBJ2-5; TRBD1 matches 7 bases. The germline V gene has CDR1 SGHTS and CDR2 YDEGEE. This CDR3 is 14 amino acids long. After removal of 4 bases from V and 7 bases from J, the junction contained 10 bases not matched to a gene. The CDR3 DNA reads as TGTGCCAGCAGCCCCCGGACAGGAATCGGGACCCAGTACTTC. Translating it yields CASSPRTGIGTQYF.

This clone has only one observation. This chain uses TRBV5-1 with TRBJ1-4; weak D call: TRBD1 (5 bases). The V gene's germline CDR1 is SGHRS and CDR2 YFSETQ. The V end was cut by 4 bases, the J end by 1 base, with 11 bases between. This CDR3 comprises 15 residues. CDR3 nucleotides: TGCGCCAGCAGCCCGGACGGGGGAACTAATGAAAAACTGTTTTTT. Its translation is CASSPDGGTNEKLFF.

This clone was picked up a small number of times. The chain joins TRBV5-1 to TRBJ2-7; D is possibly TRBD2 (6 bases). The CDR3 length is 14 residues. V was cut by 2 bases and J by 4 bases, with 13 bases left in between. Germline assignment: CDR1 SGHRS and CDR2 YFSETQ. DNA of the CDR3: TGCGCCAGCAGCTTTGGGGACTTTGGTTACGAGCAGTACTTC. Its translation: CASSFGDFGYEQYF.

V gene TRBV19 combines with J gene TRBJ2-2; 7 bases are a match to TRBD2. Per germline, CDR1 LNHDA and CDR2 SQIVND (reference sequence). CDR3 length equals 16 residues. The V gene end was trimmed by 7 bases and the J gene end by 4 bases; junction bases not matched to a gene: 12. CDR3 sequence: CASTAGGRMGTGELFF. CDR3 DNA sequence: TGTGCCAGTACCGCAGGCGGGAGAATGGGCACCGGGGAGCTGTTTTTT.

This sequence joins TRBV2 and TRBJ2-1; TRBD1 might be the D (6 bases). Germline V lookup: CDR1 SNHLY, CDR2 FYNNEI. V lost 5 bases to trimming and J lost 2 bases, with 13 bases between them. The CDR3 runs to 15 residues. This chain's CDR3 is CASSRDRNTYNEQFF. The CDR3 DNA is TGTGCCAGCAGTAGAGACAGGAACACCTACAATGAGCAGTTCTTC.

V gene TRBV19 combines with J gene TRBJ2-1; D may be TRBD2 (7 bases). Trimming left V 3 bases short and J 8 bases short, with 17 bases between. The CDR3 sequence is 15 residues long. Germline values: CDR1 LNHDA, CDR2 SQIVND (reference sequence). The CDR3 is CASSMVGGGLYEQFF. The CDR3 DNA is TGTGCCAGTAGTATGGTGGGAGGGGGGTTGTATGAGCAGTTCTTC.

Turning to this clone: One end of the junction does not line up with germline, which may come from a read error. The chain joins TRBV5-3 to TRBJ1-2; TRBD1 might be the D (5 bases). TRBV5-3 qualifies as an ORF whose function is uncertain. CDR3 size: 15 residues. The CDR3, as DNA: TGTGCCAGCAGCTGGGGATCAGGGAGTAACTATGGCTACACCTTC. Its translation is CASSWGSGSNYGYTF.

This clone was observed a single time. This sequence joins TRBV11-2 and TRBJ1-2; D may be TRBD1 (5 bases). CDR3 length equals 12 residues. Germline V gives CDR1 SGHAT, CDR2 FQNNGV. V was clipped by 5 bases and J by 7 bases, with 11 bases between them. CDR3 sequence: CASSHRQGGYTF. For the CDR3, the DNA is TGTGCCAGCAGCCACCGCCAGGGTGGCTACACCTTC.

The J gene is TRBJ1-5, the V gene TRBV5-8; D is unresolved. CDR3 size: 12 residues. The germline V gene encodes CDR1 SGHTS and CDR2 YDEGEE. V was trimmed by 0 bases and J by 7 bases, leaving 5 bases between them. For the CDR3, the DNA is TGTGCCAGCAGCTTGGCGGGACAGCCCCAGCATTTT. This translates into CASSLAGQPQHF. The full variable domain, in which reference TRBV5-8 and TRBJ1-5 provide the parts outside the CDR3, is EAGVTQSPTHLIKTRGQQATLRCSPISGHTSVYWYQQALGLGLQFLLWYDEGEERNRGNFPPRFSGRQFPNYSSELNVNALELEDSALYLCASSLAGQPQHFGDGTRLSIL.

V usage is TRBV6-5 and J usage is TRBJ2-5; D possibly corresponds to TRBD1 (6 bases). CDR3 length: 14 amino acids. The germline gives CDR1 MNHEY, CDR2 SVGAGI. V was pared by 6 bases and J by 3 bases, with 14 bases between. The CDR3 loop reads CASRTADREETQYF. The CDR3 DNA follows: TGTGCCAGCAGAACGGCGGACAGAGAAGAGACCCAGTACTTC.

The V gene is TRBV11-2, the J gene TRBJ2-5; 7 bases are a match to TRBD2. CDR1 and CDR2 (germline): SGHAT, FQNNGV. The CDR3 is 13 residues long. With V trimmed by 6 bases and J by 5 bases, 6 bases remained unmatched. For the CDR3, the DNA is TGTGCCAGCAGACCTAGCGGAAGGGAGACCCAGTACTTC. Protein product: CASRPSGRETQYF.

This clone turned up a few times. CDR3 in DNA: TGCGCCAGCAGCCTAGCGGGAGTAAGCTCCTACAATGAGCAGTTCTTC. It translates to CASSLAGVSSYNEQFF. V is TRBV4-1 and J is TRBJ2-1, with TRBD2 matching over 9 bases. Germline CDR1 and CDR2: MGHRA and YSYEKL. The CDR3 totals 16 residues. V trimming: 4 bases; J trimming: 0 bases; junction bases outside the gene matches: 4.

This clone was seen a single time. The chain joins TRBV30 to TRBJ1-2; TRBD1 aligns across 8 bases. The junction had 6 bases not matched to a gene; V was cut back by 2 bases and J by 4 bases. The CDR3 runs 14 residues. CDR1 is GTSNPN and CDR2 is SVGIG in the germline V gene (reference sequence). CDR3 in amino acids: CAWSTPGQVYGYTF. CDR3 sequence (DNA): TGTGCCTGGAGTACACCGGGACAGGTCTATGGCTACACCTTC. The full variable domain, its missing parts supplied by reference TRBV30 and TRBJ1-2, is SQTIHQWPATLVQPVGSPLSLECTVEGTSNPNLYWYRQAAGRGLQLLFYSVGIGQISSEVPQNLSASRPQDRQFILSSKKLLLSDSGFYLCAWSTPGQVYGYTFGSGTRLTVV.

The chain combines TRBV6-6 with TRBJ2-3; the D is unclear. Germline CDR1 and CDR2: MNHNY and SVGAGI (reference sequence). The CDR3 extends over 15 amino acids. Trimming cost V 6 bases and J 1 base, with 14 bases left between them. Here the CDR3 DNA reads TGTGCCAGCAGCCGAAGCACGCTCGGCACAGATACGCAGTATTTT. Protein: CASSRSTLGTDTQYF.

This clone was picked up one time. This chain joins TRBV2 and TRBJ2-7; TRBD2 might be the D (7 bases). The CDR3 loop spans 12 amino acids. From germline, CDR1 is SNHLY and CDR2 FYNNEI. The CDR3 region has the DNA TGTGCTGGGGGGGGCTCACTTTACGAGCAGTACTTC. Protein sequence: CAGGGSLYEQYF. Full variable domain (missing parts from reference TRBV2 and TRBJ2-7): EPEVTQTPSHQVTQMGQEVILRCVPISNHLYFYWYRQILGQKVEFLVSFYNNEISEKSEIFDDQFSVERPDGSNFTLKIRSTKLEDSAMYFCAGGGSLYEQYFGPGTRLTVT.

The chain employs TRBV7-2 and TRBJ2-1, with TRBD1 identical over 7 bases. With V trimmed by 4 bases and J by 12 bases, 12 bases remained unmatched. This CDR3 has 14 amino acids. CDR1 is SGHTA and CDR2 is FQGNSA in the germline V gene. For the CDR3, the DNA is TGTGCCAGCAGCTCACCTAGTAACAGGGGAGCGCAGTTCTTC. Protein: CASSSPSNRGAQFF.

CDR3 DNA sequence: TGTGCCAGCAGCCAATCGGACCCCAGGGGGAAGAATGGCTACACCTTC. Translating gives CASSQSDPRGKNGYTF. This sequence joins TRBV16 and TRBJ1-2; 7 bases fit TRBD1. The CDR3 is made up of 16 amino acids. The junction had 10 bases not matched to a gene; V was cut back by 0 bases and J by 6 bases. Germline V gene data show CDR1 as KGHSY and CDR2 as FQNENV.

This clone was counted a few times. An end of the junction differs from the germline gene, which may be a read error. J is TRBJ2-7 and V is TRBV28; D call uncertain. This CDR3 contains 11 residues. Germline V lookup: CDR1 MDHEN, CDR2 SYDVKM. CDR3 sequence reads: CASNSKSGQHF. The CDR3 DNA follows: TGTGCCAGCAACTCCAAATCGGGCCAGCACTTC.

This clone was observed once. The chain couples TRBV4-1 to TRBJ2-2; D unresolved. CDR1 and CDR2 from the germline V gene are MGHRA and YSYEKL. Trimming removed 5 bases from V and 7 bases from J, with 5 bases in between. The CDR3 contains 11 residues. The CDR3 is CASSSGGELFF. The CDR3 DNA reads TGCGCCAGCAGCTCGGGCGGGGAGCTGTTTTTT.

The gene calls are TRBV9 and TRBJ2-7; 13 nucleotides align to TRBD2. V was pared by 0 bases and J by 0 bases, with 3 bases of the junction left unmatched. The CDR3 sequence is 17 residues long. Looked up from germline, CDR1 is SGDLS and CDR2 is YYNGEE. CDR3 protein: CASSVGGTSGASYEQYF. For the CDR3, the DNA is TGTGCCAGCAGCGTAGGGGGGACTAGCGGGGCCTCCTACGAGCAGTACTTC.